The subject of this entry is one T cell receptor (beta chain). What it binds is not known. Germline values: CDR1 SNHLY, CDR2 FYNNEI. With 7 bases removed from V and 7 bases from J, the gap between germline ends came to 23 bases. This CDR3 comprises 15 residues. This record comes from a study of cytomegalovirus exposure and HLA in healthy donors. Overall study findings and caveats: Several of the most significant clusters were apparently associated with common viral pathogens in a later analysis. In an earlier analysis, in 620 or so donors, most V segments appeared productive either ~87% or ~30% of the time. In a later analysis, DRB1 alleles had the most associated TCRs; HLA-C alleles the fewest.

Primers included in the PCR were 60 Vbeta and 13 Jbeta primers. Sequencing used immunoSEQ multiplex PCR; TCRdb keeps in-frame clones, though not all of them. In the table there are under 60,000 clones, roughly 77% of which are singletons. Sequenced material: PBMCs. The genes are TRBV2 and TRBJ2-7; the D gene is possibly TRBD2 (7 bases). The TCR originated in a woman in her thirties or forties in good health and CMV-seropositive. This CDR3 reads CASTQGGGAAPEQYF. In nucleotides, the CDR3 is TGTGCCAGCACCCAAGGTGGGGGGGCGGCCCCTGAGCAGTACTTC.